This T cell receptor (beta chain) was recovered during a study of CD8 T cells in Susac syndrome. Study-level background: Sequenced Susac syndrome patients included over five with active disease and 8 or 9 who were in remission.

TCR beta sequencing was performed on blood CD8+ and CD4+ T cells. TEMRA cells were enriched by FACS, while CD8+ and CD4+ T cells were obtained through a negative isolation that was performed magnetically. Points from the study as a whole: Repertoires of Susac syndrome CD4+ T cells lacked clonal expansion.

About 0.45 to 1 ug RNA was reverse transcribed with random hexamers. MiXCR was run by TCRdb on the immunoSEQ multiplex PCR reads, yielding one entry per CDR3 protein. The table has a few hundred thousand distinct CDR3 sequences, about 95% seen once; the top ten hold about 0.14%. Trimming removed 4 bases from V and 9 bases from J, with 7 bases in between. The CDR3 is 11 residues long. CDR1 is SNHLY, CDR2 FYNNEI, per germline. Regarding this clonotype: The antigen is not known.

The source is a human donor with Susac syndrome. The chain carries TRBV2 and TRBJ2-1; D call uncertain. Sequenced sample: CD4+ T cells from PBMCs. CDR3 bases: TGTGCCAGCAGTGTTGTCTCTGAGCAGTTCTTC. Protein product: CASSVVSEQFF. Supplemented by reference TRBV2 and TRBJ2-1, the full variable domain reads EPEVTQTPSHQVTQMGQEVILRCVPISNHLYFYWYRQILGQKVEFLVSFYNNEISEKSEIFDDQFSVERPDGSNFTLKIRSTKLEDSAMYFCASSVVSEQFFGPGTRLTVL.